This TCR beta chain was sequenced for a study of post-analysis software for immune sequencing data. The overall study: The patients showed relapsing-remitting, secondary progressive and progressive-relapsing multiple sclerosis courses. Regarding the study as a whole: Compared with controls, patients showed significantly lower normalized Chao1 diversity. When patients were compared with controls, five TRBV segments were more frequent, TRBV5-6, TRBV5-1 and TRBV20-1 among them.

A note on this clonotype: The antigen remains undetermined.

Trimming removed 2 bases at V and 8 bases at J, with 12 bases between. The CDR3 is 13 residues long. The germline CDR1 and CDR2 sequences are MNHNY and SVGAGI (reference sequence). Included in the TCR beta cDNA libraries were unique molecular identifiers. TCRdb recomputed calls from the PCR reads with MiXCR, one row per CDR3 protein. This sample has approximately 730,000 distinct CDR3 sequences, with approximately 30% found just once. Input material: blood. This sequence originates from a girl aged 5 to 17 with multiple sclerosis. This chain links TRBV6-6 with TRBJ1-1, with unresolved D. CDR3 in amino acids: CASSYRRGQEAFF. The DNA for the CDR3 is TGTGCCAGCAGTTACCGCCGCGGTCAGGAAGCTTTCTTT.